The clone carrying this T cell receptor (beta chain) was seen a handful of times. The source of the sample is a study of blood T cell repertoires in COVID-19. Source study methods: The authors estimated nucleated cell counts from reference gene primer amplification. Using immunoSEQ multiplex PCR, the repertoire was profiled, and TCRdb retains in-frame clones only, with some absent. D and trimming come from the DNA, and the V and J calls and clone size come from that table. The sample lists 400,000 or so clones, around nine tenths occurring once. Trimming cost V 4 bases and J 4 bases, with 13 bases left between them. The germline V gene encodes CDR1 SQVTM and CDR2 ANQGSEA. This CDR3 comprises 13 residues.

The sample consisted of peripheral blood. The rearrangement joins TRBV29-1 to TRBJ1-2; perhaps TRBD1 as D (6 bases). This receptor was taken from a human donor in a cohort sampled during active COVID-19. CDR3 coding DNA: TGCAGCGTTGGGGTGACAGGACTCTATGGCTACACCTTC. Translation gives CSVGVTGLYGYTF.